A selection of T cell receptor beta chains follows, all from one sample in a study of naive and memory T cell subsets. TCRdb re-called the UMI-ligation and nested PCR reads with MiXCR, one entry per CDR3 protein. The sample has roughly 100,000 distinct CDR3 sequences, 13% to 15% seen once; the top ten hold around 2.8%. The specimen sequenced was naive CD8+ T cells from blood. All receptors derive from a human donor in good health. Each CDR3 is given with its conserved first and last residue. Each record gives: D gene, clone size, J gene, V gene, CDR3 DNA, CDR3 protein. D genes are given only for firm matches. For some rows the clone size is stated as once, few or many, or as a class when expanded; others skip it.

TRBD2 few TRBJ2-6 TRBV2 TGTGCCAGCAGTGAAACTAGCGGGATGAGCTCTGGGGCCAACGTCCTGACTTTC CASSETSGMSSGANVLTF
TRBD2 - TRBJ2-1 TRBV29-1 TGCAGCGTCTCCGGACTAGCCTCTCCCTACAATGAGCAGTTCTTC CSVSGLASPYNEQFF
- - TRBJ2-5 TRBV24-1 TGTGCCACCAGTGATTTGGTAGTAGGAGAGACCCAGTACTTC CATSDLVVGETQYF
- few TRBJ1-4 TRBV4-3 TGCGCCAGCAGCCAAGATGAGGGACAAGCCCTGTTTTTT CASSQDEGQALFF
- few TRBJ2-7 TRBV12-3/TRBV12-4 TGTGCCAGCACCGCGGGACTCTCCTACGAGCAGTACTTC CASTAGLSYEQYF
- many TRBJ2-7 TRBV20-1 TGCAGTGCTAGCACGAGAGGGCTTAGATCCTCCTACGAGCAGTACTTC CSASTRGLRSSYEQYF
TRBD2 - TRBJ2-7 TRBV4-2 TGTGCCAGCAGCCAAGTCTCCTCGGGACTAGCGGATTACGAGCAGTACTTC CASSQVSSGLADYEQYF
- many TRBJ2-7 TRBV6-6 TGTGCCAGCCAAGGGGCCTACGAGCAGTACTTC CASQGAYEQYF
- few TRBJ2-2 TRBV7-9 TGTGCCAGCAGCCATGGAGGGAACACCGGGGAGCTGTTTTTT CASSHGGNTGELFF
TRBD1 once TRBJ2-1 TRBV13 TGTGCCAGCAGCCCCCGGACAGGGGGGTACAATGAGCAGTTCTTC CASSPRTGGYNEQFF
TRBD2 few TRBJ2-1 TRBV29-1 TGCAGCGTTGAAATGAAGACTAGCGGGGTATACTCCTACAATGAGCAGTTCTTC CSVEMKTSGVYSYNEQFF